The rows below give T cell receptor beta chains drawn from one sample of a study of T-cell reconstitution after alpha-beta-depleted transplantation in children. Each CDR3 protein gets one entry after TCRdb re-called the PCR reads with MiXCR. This table holds just over 950,000 distinct CDR3 sequences, about 30% found once. The sequences come from PBMCs, mostly from graft donor cells, collected 360 days after TCRalphabeta/CD19-depleted stem cell transplant. The receptors were gathered from a boy in the first two years of life who had a stem cell transplant for SCID, so the T cells may come from the graft donor. Both conserved end residues are part of each CDR3. D genes are given only for firm matches. Only part of the rows carry a size: once, few, many, or a class if the clone is expanded.

CDR3 DNA,CDR3 protein,V gene,D gene,J gene,clone size
TGTGCCAGCAGCCAAGCCGGGACTAGCGGTTATGAGCAGTTCTTC,CASSQAGTSGYEQFF,TRBV4-2,TRBD2,TRBJ2-1,NA
TGTGCCAGCAGCTTGTTCGACAGGATCATCTATGGCTACACCTTC,CASSLFDRIIYGYTF,TRBV5-5,NA,TRBJ1-2,few
TGTGCCAGCAAGCGGAAAGACCAAGAGACCCAGTACTTC,CASKRKDQETQYF,TRBV6-1,NA,TRBJ2-5,many
TGTGCCACCAGCAGAGTCCCCCCCGGGGAGCTGTTTTTT,CATSRVPPGELFF,TRBV15,NA,TRBJ2-2,NA
TGTGCCAGCAGCTTACGACCTTTTGGCGGGGGGGCCCGAACCGGGGAGCTGTTTTTT,CASSLRPFGGGARTGELFF,TRBV11-2,TRBD2,TRBJ2-2,NA
TGCAGTGCTAGCTTGTCCGGCAGGGGGTACGAGCAGTACTTC,CSASLSGRGYEQYF,TRBV20-1,TRBD1,TRBJ2-7,NA
TGTGCCAGCAGGAAAGTTGATACGCAGTATTTT,CASRKVDTQYF,TRBV7-2,NA,TRBJ2-3,NA
TGCAGTGCCCCTGACAGCTCCTATAATTCACCCCTCCACTTT,CSAPDSSYNSPLHF,TRBV20-1,NA,TRBJ1-6,many
TGTGCCAGTAGTATGGGAGGGAGGGGCACAGATACGCAGTATTTT,CASSMGGRGTDTQYF,TRBV19,TRBD2,TRBJ2-3,NA
TGTGCCAGCAGTCCGGGGACAGAGACCGGTGGGGAAAAACTGTTTTTT,CASSPGTETGGEKLFF,TRBV12-3/TRBV12-4,TRBD1,TRBJ1-4,NA
TGTGCCAGCAGCATCCGACCCTATAATGAGCAGTTCTTC,CASSIRPYNEQFF,TRBV3-1,NA,TRBJ2-1,few
TGCGCCAGCAGCCCGGACACTAACTCCTACGAGCAGTACTTC,CASSPDTNSYEQYF,TRBV5-1,NA,TRBJ2-7,few
TGTGCCAGCAACACGAACACCGGGGAGCTGTTTTTT,CASNTNTGELFF,TRBV12-3/TRBV12-4,NA,TRBJ2-2,NA
TGTGCCAGCAGCTTAGCGCGAGGAGCGGGGGGGGATACGCAGTATTTT,CASSLARGAGGDTQYF,TRBV7-2,TRBD2,TRBJ2-3,NA
TGCAGTGCTTGGGACGGACATAGCAATCAGCCCCAGCATTTT,CSAWDGHSNQPQHF,TRBV20-1,NA,TRBJ1-5,NA
TGTGCCAGCACTTGGGTGGGCGCGCAGTATTTT,CASTWVGAQYF,TRBV12-3/TRBV12-4,NA,TRBJ2-3,NA
TGCGCCAGCGGGGATCTACCTACCCCAAGTTACAATGAGCAGTTCTTC,CASGDLPTPSYNEQFF,TRBV5-1,NA,TRBJ2-1,NA
TGTGCCAGCAGCTTACTTAGCGGGGGGGCCAGGGAGACCCAGTACTTC,CASSLLSGGARETQYF,TRBV7-8,TRBD2,TRBJ2-5,NA
TGTGCCAGCAGTTACTTTTTGGGGGACAGTGGCTACACCTTC,CASSYFLGDSGYTF,TRBV6-5,TRBD1,TRBJ1-2,NA
TGTGCCAGCAGTTACAGGGGGGACTTGACCTACGAGCAGTACTTC,CASSYRGDLTYEQYF,TRBV6-5,NA,TRBJ2-7,NA
TGTGCCAGCAGCCAAGATTATCTAGCGGGGGAGGGCACAGATACGCAGTATTTT,CASSQDYLAGEGTDTQYF,TRBV4-2,TRBD2,TRBJ2-3,NA
TGTGCCAGCAGCCAAGTGGCAGCGCAGTCTGGGGCCAACGTCCTGACTTTC,CASSQVAAQSGANVLTF,TRBV4-2,NA,TRBJ2-6,NA
TGTGCCAGCAGCCAAGAGTACCTGAGCACTGAAGCTTTCTTT,CASSQEYLSTEAFF,TRBV4-2,NA,TRBJ1-1,NA
TGTGCCAGCAGTGAAGGGGCGAATCGTGGCTACACCTTC,CASSEGANRGYTF,TRBV6-1,NA,TRBJ1-2,few
TGCGCCAGCAGCCAGGGTAGCCTATTGGACTATGGCTACACCTTC,CASSQGSLLDYGYTF,TRBV4-1,NA,TRBJ1-2,NA
TGTGCCAGCAGCCCTTTCTGGGGCAGGGTCTATGGCTACACCTTC,CASSPFWGRVYGYTF,TRBV4-2,NA,TRBJ1-2,NA
TGCAGTGCTAGTAGGAGCGCAGTCTACGAGCAGTACTTC,CSASRSAVYEQYF,TRBV20-1,NA,TRBJ2-7,few
TGTGCCAGCAGTTACCCCGGGGGTAACCGCGATGAGCAGTTCTTC,CASSYPGGNRDEQFF,TRBV6-5,NA,TRBJ2-1,NA
TGCAGTGCTAGGTTGGAGGGTTGGAACACTGAAGCTTTCTTT,CSARLEGWNTEAFF,TRBV20-1,NA,TRBJ1-1,NA
TGTGCCAGCAGCTATCGATATGACTACGAGCAGTACTTC,CASSYRYDYEQYF,TRBV7-2,NA,TRBJ2-7,NA
TGTGCCAGCAGTTTACAGACAGGGAGAGAGACCCAGTACTTC,CASSLQTGRETQYF,TRBV7-2,TRBD1,TRBJ2-5,NA
TGTGCCAGCAGTTTCTTGGTGGGGAGCCACCCCCTCTACGAGCAGTACTTC,CASSFLVGSHPLYEQYF,TRBV12-3/TRBV12-4,NA,TRBJ2-7,few
TGTGCCAGCAGCTCACCGCTGGCGGCCCAAGAGACCCAGTACTTC,CASSSPLAAQETQYF,TRBV7-9,NA,TRBJ2-5,few
TGCAGTGCTCAGGGGGGCACTGAAGCTTTCTTT,CSAQGGTEAFF,TRBV20-1,TRBD1,TRBJ1-1,few
TGTGCCAGCAGTTTACCGGGCTGGGGTGAAGCTTTCTTT,CASSLPGWGEAFF,TRBV28,NA,TRBJ1-1,NA
TGCGCCAGCAGCACGGGACTATGGAATGAGCAGTTCTTC,CASSTGLWNEQFF,TRBV5-1,TRBD2,TRBJ2-1,NA
TGCAGCGGCCGACAGGGTGGTCGTGAGCAGTTCTTC,CSGRQGGREQFF,TRBV29-1,TRBD1,TRBJ2-1,NA
TGTGCCAGCAGCTTGTTCCAAAGAAATCAGCCCCAGCATTTT,CASSLFQRNQPQHF,TRBV5-6,NA,TRBJ1-5,NA
TGTGCCAGCAGTTGGGACAGAGAGGGTAATCAGCCCCAGCATTTT,CASSWDREGNQPQHF,TRBV6-2/TRBV6-3,TRBD1,TRBJ1-5,few
TGTGCCAGCAGTTACGAGGCAGGGGTAAACACCATATATTTT,CASSYEAGVNTIYF,TRBV6-5,NA,TRBJ1-3,NA
TGTGCCAGCAGTTTAAGGAGGGCTAGCCCCCAGTCCTACAATGAGCAGTTCTTC,CASSLRRASPQSYNEQFF,TRBV12-3/TRBV12-4,NA,TRBJ2-1,NA
TGTGCCAGCAACGGACAGAGAAAGGATACGCAGTATTTT,CASNGQRKDTQYF,TRBV25-1,NA,TRBJ2-3,NA
TGCAGCGTTGGGGGGACAGGGACCTACAATGAGCAGTTCTTC,CSVGGTGTYNEQFF,TRBV29-1,TRBD1,TRBJ2-1,few
TGTGCCAGCACCCGGGGGGCAGGGAACACTGAAGCTTTCTTT,CASTRGAGNTEAFF,TRBV7-6,NA,TRBJ1-1,NA
TGTGCCAGCAGGTGGGGCGAGATGAACACTGAAGCTTTCTTT,CASRWGEMNTEAFF,TRBV12-3/TRBV12-4,NA,TRBJ1-1,NA
TGCAGTGCTACGGGGGGAATTGGGGGGAACTATGGCTACACCTTC,CSATGGIGGNYGYTF,TRBV20-1,NA,TRBJ1-2,NA
TGTGCCAGCAGCTTGAGTTGGACAAATGATCAGCTCCAGCATTTT,CASSLSWTNDQLQHF,TRBV7-2,NA,TRBJ1-5,NA
TGCGCCAGCAGTTCGGGAGAAGCCGAGCAGTACTTC,CASSSGEAEQYF,TRBV5-1,NA,TRBJ2-7,NA
TGTGCCAGCAGTTACCCGGAAGGAGATACGCAGTATTTT,CASSYPEGDTQYF,TRBV6-5,NA,TRBJ2-3,few
TGTGCCAGCAGTTGGGCGTTAAGGGGCAATGAGCAGTTCTTC,CASSWALRGNEQFF,TRBV6-2/TRBV6-3,NA,TRBJ2-1,NA